Below are 5 T cell receptor beta chains sequenced from a single sample in a study of regulatory T cells in long-lasting Graves disease. CDR3 regions were amplified by Arm-PCR using iRepertoire HTBI primers to build TCR beta libraries. One entry per CDR3 protein results from TCRdb running MiXCR on the multiplex PCR reads. The repertoire holds hundreds of thousands of distinct CDR3 sequences, with 15% to 20% as singletons. Time point meaning: newly diagnosed GD, antithyroid drugs for less than 3 months. Construction of the TCR library relied on RNA isolated from PBMCs. The same data also went into a second study, on T cells in Graves' hyperthyroidism and ophthalmopathy.

The sequencing here drew on peripheral blood mononuclear cells (PBMCs), taken at new diagnosis, from a patient treated with antithyroid drugs. These receptor sequences come from a young woman with Graves disease.

The rearrangement joins TRBV7-9 to TRBJ2-5; 7 nucleotides agree with TRBD2. V was clipped by 6 bases and J by 5 bases; unmatched bases: 6. Germline CDR1 reads SEHNR; CDR2 reads FQNEAQ (reference sequence). This CDR3 comprises 13 residues. This CDR3 is CASRDQGGETQYF. CDR3 DNA: TGTGCCAGCAGAGATCAGGGAGGGGAGACCCAGTACTTC.

The chain recombines TRBV2 with TRBJ2-4, with D hard to call. The germline gives CDR1 SNHLY, CDR2 FYNNEI. Trimming pared 8 bases from V and 4 bases from J, leaving 9 bases between. The length of the CDR3 is 12 residues. CDR3 sequence reads: CASCAVKNIQYF. The CDR3 nucleotides read TGTGCCAGCTGCGCTGTAAAAAACATTCAGTACTTC.

This chain connects TRBV4-1 to TRBJ2-5; 7 nucleotides line up with TRBD2. Germline CDR1 is MGHRA and CDR2 is YSYEKL. The CDR3 has 16 residues. With 4 bases clipped from V and 3 bases from J, the junction kept 11 bases outside the gene matches. The CDR3 bases are TGCGCCAGCAGCCGTCGACTAGCAGCAACAGAAGAGACCCAGTACTTC. It codes for CASSRRLAATEETQYF.

This clonotype was picked up a small number of times. V gene TRBV15 combines with J gene TRBJ2-2; D assignment may be TRBD1 or TRBD2 (6 bases each). CDR3 length: 21 residues. V dropped 0 bases and J dropped 2 bases, with 25 bases sitting between them. Germline CDR1 reads LNHNV; CDR2 reads YYDKDF (reference sequence). CDR3 region: CATSRDLRRGTPRGNTGELFF. The CDR3 bases are TGTGCCACCAGCAGAGATCTTAGGAGGGGGACCCCTCGGGGAAACACCGGGGAGCTGTTTTTT.

Only a few counts were recorded for this clonotype. This may be a read error, as it is one base from a much larger clone. The chain joins TRBV6-2 or TRBV6-3 to TRBJ2-7, with 7 bases that match TRBD1. Germline CDR1 is MNHEY and CDR2 is SVGEGT. This CDR3 has 14 residues. The DNA of the CDR3 is TGTGCCGGCAGTGTCGTGACAGGGACCTACGAGCAGTACTTC. Protein product: CAGSVVTGTYEQYF.